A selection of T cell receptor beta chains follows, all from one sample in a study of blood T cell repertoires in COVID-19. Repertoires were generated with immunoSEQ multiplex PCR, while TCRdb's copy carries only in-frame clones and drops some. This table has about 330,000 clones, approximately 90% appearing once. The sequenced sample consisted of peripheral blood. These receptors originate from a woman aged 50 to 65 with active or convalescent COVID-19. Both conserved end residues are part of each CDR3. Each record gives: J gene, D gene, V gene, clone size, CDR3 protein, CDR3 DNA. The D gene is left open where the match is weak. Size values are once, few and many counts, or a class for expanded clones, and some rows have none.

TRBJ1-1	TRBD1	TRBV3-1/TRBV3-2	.	CASSQPGGWTEAFF	TGTGCCAGCAGCCAACCAGGGGGCTGGACTGAAGCTTTCTTT
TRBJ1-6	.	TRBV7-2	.	CASSLTRYNSPLHF	TGTGCCAGCAGCTTGACTCGTTATAATTCACCCCTCCACTTT
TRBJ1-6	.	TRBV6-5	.	CASSFQGYNSPLHF	TGTGCCAGCAGTTTCCAGGGCTATAATTCACCCCTCCACTTT
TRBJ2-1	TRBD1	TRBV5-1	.	CASSLGTVYNEQFF	TGCGCCAGCAGCCTAGGGACAGTATACAATGAGCAGTTCTTC
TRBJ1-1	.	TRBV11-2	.	CASSLDSTEAFF	TGTGCCAGCAGCTTAGATTCGACTGAAGCTTTCTTT
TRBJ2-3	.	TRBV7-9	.	CASSKTSFGDTQYF	TGTGCCAGCAGTAAGACTAGTTTCGGGGATACGCAGTATTTT
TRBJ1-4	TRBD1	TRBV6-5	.	CASRRDRGREKLFF	TGTGCCAGCCGCAGGGACAGGGGTCGCGAAAAACTGTTTTTT
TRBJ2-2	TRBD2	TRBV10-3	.	CAISQTSGRSNTGELFF	TGTGCCATCAGCCAGACTAGCGGGAGGAGTAACACCGGGGAGCTGTTTTTT
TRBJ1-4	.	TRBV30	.	CAWSFPVGGSNEKLFF	TGTGCCTGGAGTTTCCCGGTCGGGGGGTCTAATGAAAAACTGTTTTTT
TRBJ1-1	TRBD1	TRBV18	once	CASSPGTGGLNTEAFF	TGTGCCAGCTCGCCGGGGACAGGGGGTCTGAACACTGAAGCTTTCTTT
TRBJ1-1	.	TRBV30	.	CAWSDKNTEAFF	TGTGCCTGGAGTGATAAGAACACTGAAGCTTTCTTT
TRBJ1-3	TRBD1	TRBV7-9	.	CASSYRQGRGNTIYF	TGTGCCAGCAGTTACCGACAGGGGCGCGGAAACACCATATATTTT
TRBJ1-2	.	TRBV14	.	CASSHETTTLYGYTF	TGTGCCAGCAGCCACGAAACGACAACTCTTTATGGCTACACCTTC
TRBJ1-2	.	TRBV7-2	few	CASSLGRFDGYTF	TGTGCCAGCAGCTTAGGGCGGTTCGACGGCTACACCTTC
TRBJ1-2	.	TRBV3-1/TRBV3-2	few	CASSLTTGFDSGYTF	TGTGCCAGCAGCCTCACGACAGGATTTGACTCTGGCTACACCTTC